This TCR beta chain originates from a study of blood T cells in healthy people across ages. About the research overall: About one barcoded TCR beta cDNA was captured per two T cells.

Primed by a sample-barcoded 5' primer and a J-beta primer mix, a second PCR proceeded for about 6 to 12 cycles. Each cDNA was tagged by a template-switch adaptor containing 12 random nucleotides. Samples each returned at least 3 million CDR3-containing paired-end reads. TCRdb re-called the 5' RACE reads through MiXCR, storing one row per CDR3 protein. Of about 1.4 million distinct CDR3 sequences listed, approximately 59% are singletons. For every donor, a draw yielded about 9.7 milliliters of peripheral blood. The CDR3 contains 16 residues. After removal of 3 bases from V and 3 bases from J, the junction contained 9 bases not matched to a gene. Germline CDR1 reads MNHEY; CDR2 reads SMNVEV (reference sequence).

The rearrangement links TRBV27 to TRBJ2-7, with 9 nucleotides matching TRBD2. Sequencing was performed on blood. The sequence derives from a man younger than 35 in good health. CDR3 coding DNA: TGTGCCAGCAGTTTGTCCGGGACTAGCTTTTTCTACGAGCAGTACTTC. Protein: CASSLSGTSFFYEQYF.